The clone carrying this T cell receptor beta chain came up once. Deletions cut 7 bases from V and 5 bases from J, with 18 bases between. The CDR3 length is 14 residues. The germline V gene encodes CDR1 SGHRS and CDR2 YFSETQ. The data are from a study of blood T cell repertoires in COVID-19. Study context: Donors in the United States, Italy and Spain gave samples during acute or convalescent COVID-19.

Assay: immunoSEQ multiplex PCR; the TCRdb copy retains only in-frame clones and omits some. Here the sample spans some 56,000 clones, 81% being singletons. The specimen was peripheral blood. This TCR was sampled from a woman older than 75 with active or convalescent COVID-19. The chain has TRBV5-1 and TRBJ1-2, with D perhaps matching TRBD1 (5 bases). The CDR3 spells CASGGTPSEYGYTF. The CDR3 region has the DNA TGCGCCAGCGGAGGGACGCCGAGTGAATATGGCTACACCTTC.